The clone carrying this T cell receptor (beta chain) was seen a few times. As yet, its antigen is unknown. This entry is derived from a study of circulating tumor DNA in untreated peripheral T-cell lymphoma. Study overall: Baseline and serial on-treatment serum tracked circulating tumor DNA carrying tumor TCR clonotypes. Study-level points and caveats: Tumor-specific clonotypes were found in roughly three quarters of patients. Roughly 37% of serially sampled patients cleared ctDNA after two cycles.

V gave up 6 bases and J gave up 4 bases; unmatched junction bases: 2. The germline V gene encodes CDR1 MNHNY and CDR2 SVGAGI (reference sequence). This CDR3 contains 13 residues. Measured with immunoSEQ multiplex PCR; TCRdb has only the in-frame clones, and not every one. This table has hundreds of clones, about 86% appearing once. The chain joins TRBV6-6 to TRBJ2-7, with 11 positions matching TRBD1. The source of this sequence is a human donor with peripheral T-cell lymphoma. The sample taken for sequencing was cell-free DNA from blood serum. CDR3 region: CASSGTGGYEQYF. As DNA, the CDR3 is TGTGCCAGCAGCGGGACAGGGGGTTACGAGCAGTACTTC.